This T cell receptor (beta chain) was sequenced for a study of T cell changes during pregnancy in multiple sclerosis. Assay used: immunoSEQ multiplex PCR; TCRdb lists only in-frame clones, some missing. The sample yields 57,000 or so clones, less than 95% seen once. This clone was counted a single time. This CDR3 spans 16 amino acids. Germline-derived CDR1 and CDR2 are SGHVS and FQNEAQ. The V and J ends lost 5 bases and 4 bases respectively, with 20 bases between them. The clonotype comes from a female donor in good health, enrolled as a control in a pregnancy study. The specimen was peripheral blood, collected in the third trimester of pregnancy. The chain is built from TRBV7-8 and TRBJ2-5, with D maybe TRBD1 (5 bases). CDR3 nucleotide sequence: TGTGCCAGCAGCGCCGGTCAGTGGGGCCCGGGAGAGACCCAGTACTTC. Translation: CASSAGQWGPGETQYF.